This paragraph reports one T cell receptor beta chain. This sample was taken from a study of blood T cell repertoires in COVID-19. Whole-study context: Samples of COVID-19 (acute and convalescent) were obtained from the United States, Italy and Spain. In each case, the material was cDNA or gDNA derived from T cells, B-cell-depleted T cells, or PBMCs.

V shed 6 bases and J shed 3 bases, with 21 bases lying between them. In germline, CDR1 is LNHDA, CDR2 SQIVND (reference sequence). The CDR3 extends over 16 amino acids. As handled by the study authors: Amplifying reference gene primers gave estimates of nucleated cell counts. The assay was immunoSEQ multiplex PCR, and TCRdb's table has in-frame clones only and misses some. V and J calls and clone size are given by that table; D and trimming were obtained from the DNA. The sample shows roughly 50,000 clones, around 92% of them seen only once. Sequencing was done on a sample of peripheral blood. The clonotype was recovered from a man aged 45-65 years with active COVID-19. V gene TRBV19 combines with J gene TRBJ2-7, with a tentative D call TRBD1 (5 bases). The CDR3 loop reads CASSAAQGGGGYEQYF. CDR3 DNA sequence: TGTGCCAGTAGCGCCGCTCAGGGCGGTGGCGGCTACGAGCAGTACTTC.